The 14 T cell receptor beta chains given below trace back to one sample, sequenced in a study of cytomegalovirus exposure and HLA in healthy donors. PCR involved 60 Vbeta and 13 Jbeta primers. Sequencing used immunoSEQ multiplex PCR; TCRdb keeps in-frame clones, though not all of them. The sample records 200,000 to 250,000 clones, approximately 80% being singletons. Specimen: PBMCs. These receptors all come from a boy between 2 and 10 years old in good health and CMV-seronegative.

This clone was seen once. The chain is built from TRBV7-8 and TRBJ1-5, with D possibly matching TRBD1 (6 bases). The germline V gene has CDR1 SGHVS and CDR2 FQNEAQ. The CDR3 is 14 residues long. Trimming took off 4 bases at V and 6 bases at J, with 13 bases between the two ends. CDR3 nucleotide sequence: TGTGCCAGCAGCTCTCGGGGGGGCTTTCAGCCCCAGCATTTT. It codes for CASSSRGGFQPQHF.

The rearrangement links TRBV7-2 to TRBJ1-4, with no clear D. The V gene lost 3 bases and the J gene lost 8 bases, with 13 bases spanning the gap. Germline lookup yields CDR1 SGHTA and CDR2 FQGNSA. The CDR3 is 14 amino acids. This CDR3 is CASSFSSQREKLFF. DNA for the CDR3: TGTGCCAGCAGCTTCAGTAGCCAAAGGGAAAAACTGTTTTTT.

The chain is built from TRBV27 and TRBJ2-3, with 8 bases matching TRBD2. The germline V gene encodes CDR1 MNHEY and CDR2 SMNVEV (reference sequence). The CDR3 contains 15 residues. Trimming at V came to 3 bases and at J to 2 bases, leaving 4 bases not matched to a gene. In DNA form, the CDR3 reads TGTGCCAGCAGTTTCGTAGCGGGACCCACAGATACGCAGTATTTT. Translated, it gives CASSFVAGPTDTQYF.

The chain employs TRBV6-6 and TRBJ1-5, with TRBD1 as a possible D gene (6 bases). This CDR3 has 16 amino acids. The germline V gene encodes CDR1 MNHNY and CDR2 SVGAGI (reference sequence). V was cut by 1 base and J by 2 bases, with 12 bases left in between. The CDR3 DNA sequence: TGTGCCAGCAGTTACTGGGGGGGCGCGGGCAATCAGCCCCAGCATTTT. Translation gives CASSYWGGAGNQPQHF.

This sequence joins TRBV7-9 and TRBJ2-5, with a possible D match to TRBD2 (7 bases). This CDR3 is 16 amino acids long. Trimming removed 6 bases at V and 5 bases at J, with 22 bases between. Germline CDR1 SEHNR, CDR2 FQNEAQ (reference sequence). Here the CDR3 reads CASRGGGIRSGETQYF. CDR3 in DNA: TGTGCCAGCAGAGGGGGGGGGATCAGAAGTGGCGAGACCCAGTACTTC.

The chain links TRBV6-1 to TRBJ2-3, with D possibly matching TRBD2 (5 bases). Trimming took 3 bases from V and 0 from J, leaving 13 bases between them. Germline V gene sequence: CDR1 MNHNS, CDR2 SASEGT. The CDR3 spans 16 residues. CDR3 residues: CASSDFPGGSTDTQYF. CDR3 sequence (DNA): TGTGCCAGCAGTGATTTCCCTGGCGGGAGCACAGATACGCAGTATTTT.

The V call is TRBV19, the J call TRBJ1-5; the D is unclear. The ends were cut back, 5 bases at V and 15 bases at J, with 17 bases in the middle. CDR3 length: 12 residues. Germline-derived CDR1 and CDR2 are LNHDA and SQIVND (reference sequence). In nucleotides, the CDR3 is TGTGCCAGTAGTGGATCCCGGGTTATACGGCATTTT. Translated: CASSGSRVIRHF.

The CDR3 loop reads CATSRDPGQGLYEQYF. The CDR3 coding sequence is TGTGCCACCAGCAGAGATCCGGGACAGGGGTTATACGAGCAGTACTTC. The chain recombines TRBV15 with TRBJ2-7, with TRBD1 identical over 10 bases. This CDR3 spans 16 amino acids. V shed 0 bases, J shed 4 bases, and the junction held 6 bases outside the gene matches. CDR1 is LNHNV, CDR2 YYDKDF, per germline (reference sequence).

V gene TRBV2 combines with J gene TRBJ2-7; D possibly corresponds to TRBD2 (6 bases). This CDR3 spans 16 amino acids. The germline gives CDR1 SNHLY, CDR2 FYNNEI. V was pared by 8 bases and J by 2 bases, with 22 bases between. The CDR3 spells CASGSPQAGSPYEQYF. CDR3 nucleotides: TGTGCCAGCGGTTCTCCACAAGCGGGTTCCCCCTACGAGCAGTACTTC.

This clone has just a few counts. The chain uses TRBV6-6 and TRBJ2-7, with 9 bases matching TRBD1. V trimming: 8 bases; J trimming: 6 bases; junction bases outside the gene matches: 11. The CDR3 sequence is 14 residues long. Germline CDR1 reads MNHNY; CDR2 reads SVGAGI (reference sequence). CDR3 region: CASSGQGTRSEQYF. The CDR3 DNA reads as TGTGCCAGCTCGGGACAGGGAACCCGATCCGAGCAGTACTTC.

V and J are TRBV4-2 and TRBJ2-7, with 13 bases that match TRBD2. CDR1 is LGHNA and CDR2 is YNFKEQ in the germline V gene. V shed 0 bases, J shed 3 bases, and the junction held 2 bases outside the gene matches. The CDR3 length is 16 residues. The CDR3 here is CASSQEGTSGVYEQYF. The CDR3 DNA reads TGTGCCAGCAGCCAAGAAGGGACTAGCGGGGTCTACGAGCAGTACTTC.

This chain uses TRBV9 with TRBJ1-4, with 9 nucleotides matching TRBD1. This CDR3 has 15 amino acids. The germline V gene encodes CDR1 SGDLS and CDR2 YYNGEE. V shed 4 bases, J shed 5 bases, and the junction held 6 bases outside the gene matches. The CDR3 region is CASSPGTGNNEKLFF. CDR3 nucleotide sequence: TGTGCCAGCAGCCCAGGGACAGGGAACAATGAAAAACTGTTTTTT.

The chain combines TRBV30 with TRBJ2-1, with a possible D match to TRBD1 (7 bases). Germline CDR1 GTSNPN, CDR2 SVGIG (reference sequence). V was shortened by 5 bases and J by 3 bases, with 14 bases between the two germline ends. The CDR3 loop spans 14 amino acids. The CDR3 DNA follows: TGTGCCTGGGCGGGACAGCCTAACTACAATGAGCAGTTCTTC. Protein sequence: CAWAGQPNYNEQFF.

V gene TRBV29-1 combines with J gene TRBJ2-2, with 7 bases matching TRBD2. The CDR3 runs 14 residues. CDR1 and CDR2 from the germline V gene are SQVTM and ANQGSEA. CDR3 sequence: CSAPGRESTGELFF. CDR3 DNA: TGCAGTGCCCCGGGGAGGGAGTCGACCGGGGAGCTGTTTTTT.